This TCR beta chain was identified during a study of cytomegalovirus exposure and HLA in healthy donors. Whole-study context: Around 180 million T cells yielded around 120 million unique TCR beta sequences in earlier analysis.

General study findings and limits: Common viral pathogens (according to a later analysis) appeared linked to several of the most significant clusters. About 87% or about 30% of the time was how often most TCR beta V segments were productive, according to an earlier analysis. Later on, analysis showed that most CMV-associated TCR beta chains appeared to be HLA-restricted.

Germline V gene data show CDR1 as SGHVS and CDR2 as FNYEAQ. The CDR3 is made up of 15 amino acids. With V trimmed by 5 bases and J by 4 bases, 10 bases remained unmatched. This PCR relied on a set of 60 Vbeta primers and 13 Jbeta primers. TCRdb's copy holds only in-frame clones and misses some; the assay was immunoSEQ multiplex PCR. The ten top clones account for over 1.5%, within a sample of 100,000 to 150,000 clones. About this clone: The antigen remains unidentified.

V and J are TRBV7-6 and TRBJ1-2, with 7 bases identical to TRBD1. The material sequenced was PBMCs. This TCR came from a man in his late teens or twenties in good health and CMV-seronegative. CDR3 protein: CASSISGQASYGYTF. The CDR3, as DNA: TGTGCCAGCAGCATTAGCGGACAGGCCAGCTATGGCTACACCTTC. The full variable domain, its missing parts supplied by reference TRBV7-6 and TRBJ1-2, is GAGVSQSPRYKVTKRGQDVALRCDPISGHVSLYWYRQALGQGPEFLTYFNYEAQQDKSGLPNDRFSAERPEGSISTLTIQRTEQRDSAMYRCASSISGQASYGYTFGSGTRLTVV.